A single sample gave rise to the 9 T cell receptor beta chains below, sequenced in a study of shared clonotypes between healthy human individuals. Profiling relied on immunoSEQ multiplex PCR, and the TCRdb table lists in-frame clones only, not all of them. Altogether millions of clones are present, 85% to 95% being singletons, with the ten largest covering more than 0.1%. Sequenced: naive CD4+ T cells sorted from blood. The subset denotes: CD45RA+ positively selected. These receptors were taken from a man younger than 35 in good health.

The chain couples TRBV9 to TRBJ2-3; 8 nucleotides align to TRBD1. Trimming at V came to 0 bases and at J to 5 bases, leaving 8 bases not matched to a gene. The CDR3 spans 16 residues. Germline-derived CDR1 and CDR2 are SGDLS and YYNGEE. The DNA of the CDR3 is TGTGCCAGCAGCGTAGGCTCGCAGGGGGCCAGAGATACGCAGTATTTT. Amino acid sequence: CASSVGSQGARDTQYF.

In its sample, this clone was seen a few times. The chain carries TRBV5-1 and TRBJ1-4; weak D call: TRBD1 (5 bases). Germline V gives CDR1 SGHRS, CDR2 YFSETQ. CDR3 size: 16 residues. V lost 6 bases to trimming and J lost 3 bases, with 18 bases between them. The CDR3 DNA follows: TGCGCCAGCACTAACGGTGGCGGGGGTGCTAATGAAAAACTGTTTTTT. Its protein product is CASTNGGGGANEKLFF. The variable domain in full, with the rest retrieved from reference TRBV5-1 and TRBJ1-4, is KAGVTQTPRYLIKTRGQQVTLSCSPISGHRSVSWYQQTPGQGLQFLFEYFSETQRNKGNFPGRFSGRQFSNSRSEMNVSTLELGDSALYLCASTNGGGGANEKLFFGSGTQLSVL.

Only one count was recorded for this clone. This chain joins TRBV10-3 and TRBJ1-1; no definite D call. The CDR3 has 12 residues. Germline V gene sequence: CDR1 ENHRY, CDR2 SYGVKD. With 6 bases removed from V and 3 bases from J, the gap between germline ends came to 8 bases. As DNA, the CDR3 is TGTGCCATCAGAAAACGGGACACTGAAGCTTTCTTT. Translated, it gives CAIRKRDTEAFF.

The CDR3 nucleotides read TGTGCCAGCAGCTTGACAGGGGACCCGAGTGGGGAGCAGTACTTC. This encodes CASSLTGDPSGEQYF. The rearrangement links TRBV7-2 to TRBJ2-7; 8 bases fit TRBD1. The V gene end was trimmed by 3 bases and the J gene end by 7 bases; junction bases not matched to a gene: 11. The CDR3 contains 15 residues. Germline CDR1 is SGHTA and CDR2 is FQGNSA.

Points on this clone: This same CDR3 is encoded by further DNA sequences in the sample. V and J are TRBV6-6 and TRBJ2-4, with D perhaps TRBD2 (6 bases). V was trimmed by 2 bases and J by 0 bases, leaving 8 bases between them. The CDR3 loop spans 15 amino acids. Per the germline V gene, CDR1 is MNHNY and CDR2 is SVGAGI (reference sequence). CDR3 nucleotides: TGTGCCAGCAGTTACGGGGGACTAGCCAAAAACATTCAGTACTTC. Translated, it gives CASSYGGLAKNIQYF.

The chain uses TRBV5-6 and TRBJ2-5; 7 bases line up with TRBD1. Germline V lookup: CDR1 SGHDT, CDR2 YYEEEE. The CDR3 spans 16 residues. Germline trimming cut 4 bases from V and 0 bases from J; bases unmatched to any gene: 9. The CDR3 spells CASSRAGTANQETQYF. The CDR3 DNA sequence: TGTGCCAGCAGCCGAGCCGGGACAGCGAACCAAGAGACCCAGTACTTC.

The chain carries TRBV7-9 and TRBJ2-3, with D possibly matching TRBD1 (7 bases). V lost 5 bases to trimming and J lost 0 bases, with 21 bases between them. The CDR3 has 18 amino acids. Germline CDR1 reads SEHNR; CDR2 reads FQNEAQ (reference sequence). The CDR3 nucleotides are TGTGCCAGCAGCCCGCGGGACAGTCTACCACTTAGCACAGATACGCAGTATTTT. Its protein is CASSPRDSLPLSTDTQYF.

The chain is built from TRBV27 and TRBJ1-2, with a weak D call TRBD1 (6 bases). V lost 5 bases to trimming and J lost 7 bases, with 20 bases between them. Germline lookup yields CDR1 MNHEY and CDR2 SMNVEV (reference sequence). The CDR3 extends over 15 amino acids. CDR3 bases: TGTGCCAGCAGTCAGGGAACCGGGGGGCCGGGTGGCTACACCTTC. It codes for CASSQGTGGPGGYTF.

The genes are TRBV7-2 and TRBJ2-4; 10 positions match TRBD1. Germline CDR1 SGHTA, CDR2 FQGNSA. This CDR3 contains 15 residues. The trim removed 5 bases at V and 6 bases at J, leaving 7 bases unmatched. The CDR3 region has the DNA TGTGCCAGCAGCCCCCGGACAGGGGGAACAAACATTCAGTACTTC. Protein product: CASSPRTGGTNIQYF.